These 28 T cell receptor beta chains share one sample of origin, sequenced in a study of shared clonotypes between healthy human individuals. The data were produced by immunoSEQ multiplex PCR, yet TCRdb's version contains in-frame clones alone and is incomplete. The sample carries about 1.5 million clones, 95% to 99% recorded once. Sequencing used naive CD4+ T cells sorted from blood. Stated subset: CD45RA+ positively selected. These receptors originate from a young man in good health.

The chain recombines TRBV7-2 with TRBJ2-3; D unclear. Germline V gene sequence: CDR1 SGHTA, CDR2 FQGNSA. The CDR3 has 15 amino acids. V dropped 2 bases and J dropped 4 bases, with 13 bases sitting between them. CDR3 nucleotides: TGTGCCAGCAGCTTAAACGGGCCCAATCCAGATACGCAGTATTTT. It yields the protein CASSLNGPNPDTQYF.

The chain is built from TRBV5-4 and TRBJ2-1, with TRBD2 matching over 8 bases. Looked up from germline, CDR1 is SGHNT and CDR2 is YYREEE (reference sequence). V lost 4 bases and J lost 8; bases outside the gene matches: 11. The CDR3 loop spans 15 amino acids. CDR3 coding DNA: TGTGCCAGCAGCCCCGGGAGCGGGAGAGAGTATGAGCAGTTCTTC. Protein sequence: CASSPGSGREYEQFF.

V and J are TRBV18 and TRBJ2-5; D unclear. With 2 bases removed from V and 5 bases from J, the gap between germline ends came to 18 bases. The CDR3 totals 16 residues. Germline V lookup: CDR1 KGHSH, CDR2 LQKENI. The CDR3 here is CASSPRQALLGETQYF. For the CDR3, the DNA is TGTGCCAGCTCACCAAGGCAGGCTCTTCTAGGCGAGACCCAGTACTTC.

The CDR3 here is CSVGGLAGGWNEQFF. CDR3 DNA: TGCAGCGTTGGGGGACTAGCGGGAGGTTGGAATGAGCAGTTCTTC. J is TRBJ2-1 and V is TRBV29-1; 15 bases agree with TRBD2. Trimming at V came to 4 bases and at J to 7 bases, leaving 5 bases not matched to a gene. Germline CDR1 reads SQVTM; CDR2 reads ANQGSEA. This CDR3 spans 15 amino acids.

CDR3 amino acids: CSVEVASGTEAFF. In DNA form, the CDR3 reads TGCAGCGTTGAAGTGGCCTCCGGCACTGAAGCTTTCTTT. J is TRBJ1-1 and V is TRBV29-1; no clear D. The CDR3 runs to 13 residues. In germline, CDR1 is SQVTM, CDR2 ANQGSEA. Trimming removed 1 base at V and 4 bases at J, with 10 bases between.

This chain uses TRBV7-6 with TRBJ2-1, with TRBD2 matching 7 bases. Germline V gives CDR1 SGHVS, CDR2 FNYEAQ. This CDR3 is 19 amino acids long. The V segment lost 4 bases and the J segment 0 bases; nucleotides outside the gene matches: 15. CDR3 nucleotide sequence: TGTGCCAGCAGCTCGACAACAACGTGGAGCGGGGTCTCCTACAATGAGCAGTTCTTC. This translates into CASSSTTTWSGVSYNEQFF. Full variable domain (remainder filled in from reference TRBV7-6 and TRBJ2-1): GAGVSQSPRYKVTKRGQDVALRCDPISGHVSLYWYRQALGQGPEFLTYFNYEAQQDKSGLPNDRFSAERPEGSISTLTIQRTEQRDSAMYRCASSSTTTWSGVSYNEQFFGPGTRLTVL.

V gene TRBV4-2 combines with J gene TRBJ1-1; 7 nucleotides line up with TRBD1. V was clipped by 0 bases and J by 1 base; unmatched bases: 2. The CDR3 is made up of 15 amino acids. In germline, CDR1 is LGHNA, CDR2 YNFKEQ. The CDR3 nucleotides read TGTGCCAGCAGCCAAGAGGGACAGACGAACACTGAAGCTTTCTTT. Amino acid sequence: CASSQEGQTNTEAFF.

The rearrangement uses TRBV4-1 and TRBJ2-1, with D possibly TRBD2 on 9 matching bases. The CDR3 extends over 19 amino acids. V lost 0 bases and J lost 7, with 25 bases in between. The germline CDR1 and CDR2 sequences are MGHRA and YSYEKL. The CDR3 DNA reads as TGCGCCAGCAGCCAAGACAGGGGGCGCAGGCTAGCGGGAAGAAATGAGCAGTTCTTC. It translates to CASSQDRGRRLAGRNEQFF.

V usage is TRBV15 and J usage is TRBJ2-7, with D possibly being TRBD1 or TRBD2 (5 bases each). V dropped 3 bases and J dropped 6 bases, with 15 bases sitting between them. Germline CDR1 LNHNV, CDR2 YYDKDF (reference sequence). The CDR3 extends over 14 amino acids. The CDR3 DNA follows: TGTGCCACCAGCAGGCCGGGACCCCCGACCGAGCAGTACTTC. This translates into CATSRPGPPTEQYF.

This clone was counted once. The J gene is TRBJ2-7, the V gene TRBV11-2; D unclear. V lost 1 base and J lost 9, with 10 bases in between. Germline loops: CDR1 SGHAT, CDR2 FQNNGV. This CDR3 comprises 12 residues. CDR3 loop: CASSLAPAPQYF. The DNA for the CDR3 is TGTGCCAGCAGCTTAGCCCCCGCTCCGCAGTACTTC.

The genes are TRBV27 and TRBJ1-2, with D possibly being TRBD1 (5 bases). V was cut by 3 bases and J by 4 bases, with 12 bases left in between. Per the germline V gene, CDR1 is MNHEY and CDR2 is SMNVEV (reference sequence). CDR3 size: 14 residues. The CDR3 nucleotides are TGTGCCAGCAGTTTGTCCAGGGAACTCTATGGCTACACCTTC. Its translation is CASSLSRELYGYTF.

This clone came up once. The CDR3 region is CASSLWAGRDYEQYF. The CDR3 coding sequence is TGTGCCAGCAGTTTATGGGCCGGCAGGGACTACGAGCAGTACTTC. The chain is built from TRBV27 and TRBJ2-7; D perhaps matches TRBD1 (5 bases). Germline V lookup: CDR1 MNHEY, CDR2 SMNVEV (reference sequence). Trimming cost V 1 base and J 3 bases, with 13 bases left between them. This CDR3 spans 15 amino acids.

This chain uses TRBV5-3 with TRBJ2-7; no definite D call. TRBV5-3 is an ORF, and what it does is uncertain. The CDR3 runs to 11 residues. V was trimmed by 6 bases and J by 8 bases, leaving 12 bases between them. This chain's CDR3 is CARTPWTQQYF. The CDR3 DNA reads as TGTGCCAGAACCCCATGGACCCAGCAGTACTTC.

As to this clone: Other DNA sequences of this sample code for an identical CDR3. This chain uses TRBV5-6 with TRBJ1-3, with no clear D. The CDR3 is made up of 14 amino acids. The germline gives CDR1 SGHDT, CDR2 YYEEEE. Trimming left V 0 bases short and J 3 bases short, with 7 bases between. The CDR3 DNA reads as TGTGCCAGCAGCTTGGGGGCTGGTGGAAACACCATATATTTT. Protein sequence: CASSLGAGGNTIYF.

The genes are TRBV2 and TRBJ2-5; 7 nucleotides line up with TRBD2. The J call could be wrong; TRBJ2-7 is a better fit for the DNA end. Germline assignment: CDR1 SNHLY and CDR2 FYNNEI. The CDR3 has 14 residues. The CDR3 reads CASGRLGRGGEQYF. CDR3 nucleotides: TGTGCCAGCGGCCGTCTGGGGAGGGGCGGCGAGCAGTACTTC.

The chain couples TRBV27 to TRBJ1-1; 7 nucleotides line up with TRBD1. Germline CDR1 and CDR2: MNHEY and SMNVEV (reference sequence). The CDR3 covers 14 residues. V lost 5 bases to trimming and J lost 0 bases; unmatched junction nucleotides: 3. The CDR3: CASSVQGVNTEAFF. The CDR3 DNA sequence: TGTGCCAGCAGTGTTCAGGGGGTGAACACTGAAGCTTTCTTT.

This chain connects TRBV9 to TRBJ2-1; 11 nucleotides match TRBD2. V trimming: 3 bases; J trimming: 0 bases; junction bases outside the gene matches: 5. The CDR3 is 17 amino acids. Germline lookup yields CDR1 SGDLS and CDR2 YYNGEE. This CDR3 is CASSAGLAEDSYNEQFF. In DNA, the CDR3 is TGTGCCAGCAGCGCGGGACTAGCGGAGGACTCCTACAATGAGCAGTTCTTC.

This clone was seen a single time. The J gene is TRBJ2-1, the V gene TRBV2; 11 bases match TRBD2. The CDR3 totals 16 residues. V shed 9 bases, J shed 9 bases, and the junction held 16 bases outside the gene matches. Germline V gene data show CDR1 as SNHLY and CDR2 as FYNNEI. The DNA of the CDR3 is TGTGCCAGGGAAGGGAGACTTAGCGGGAGGGAGGGTGAGCAGTTCTTC. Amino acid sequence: CAREGRLSGREGEQFF.

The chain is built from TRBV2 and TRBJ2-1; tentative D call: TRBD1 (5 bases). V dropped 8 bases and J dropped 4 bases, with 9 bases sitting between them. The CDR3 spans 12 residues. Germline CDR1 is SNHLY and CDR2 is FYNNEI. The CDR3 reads CASSQGYNEQFF. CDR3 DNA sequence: TGTGCCAGCTCGCAGGGTTACAATGAGCAGTTCTTC.

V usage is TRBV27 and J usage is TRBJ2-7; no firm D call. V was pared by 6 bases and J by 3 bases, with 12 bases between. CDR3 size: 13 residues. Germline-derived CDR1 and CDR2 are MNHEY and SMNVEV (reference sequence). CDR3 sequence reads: CASSPRAVYEQYF. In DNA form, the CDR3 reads TGTGCCAGCAGCCCTCGGGCGGTCTACGAGCAGTACTTC.

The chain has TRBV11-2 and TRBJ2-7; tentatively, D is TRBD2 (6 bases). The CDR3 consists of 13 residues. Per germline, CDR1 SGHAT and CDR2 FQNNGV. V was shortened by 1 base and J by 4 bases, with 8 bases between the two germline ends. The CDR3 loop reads CASSLGREYEQYF. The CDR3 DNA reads TGTGCCAGCAGCTTAGGGCGGGAATACGAGCAGTACTTC.

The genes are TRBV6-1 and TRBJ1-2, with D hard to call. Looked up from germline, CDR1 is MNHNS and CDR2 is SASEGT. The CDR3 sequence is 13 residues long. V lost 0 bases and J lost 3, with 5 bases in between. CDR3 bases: TGTGCCAGCAGTGAAGCCGGCCACTATGGCTACACCTTC. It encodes CASSEAGHYGYTF.

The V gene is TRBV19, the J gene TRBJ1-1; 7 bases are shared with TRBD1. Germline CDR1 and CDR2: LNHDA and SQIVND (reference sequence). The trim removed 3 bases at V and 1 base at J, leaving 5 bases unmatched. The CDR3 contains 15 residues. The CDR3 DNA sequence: TGTGCCAGTAGTATTCGCCAGGGGGGGAACACTGAAGCTTTCTTT. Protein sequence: CASSIRQGGNTEAFF.

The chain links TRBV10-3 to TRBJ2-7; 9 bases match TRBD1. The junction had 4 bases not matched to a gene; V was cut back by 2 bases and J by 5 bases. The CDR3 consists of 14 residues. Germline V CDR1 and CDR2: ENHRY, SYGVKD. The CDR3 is CAISEGTGIHEQYF. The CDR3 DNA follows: TGTGCCATCAGTGAGGGGACAGGGATCCACGAGCAGTACTTC.

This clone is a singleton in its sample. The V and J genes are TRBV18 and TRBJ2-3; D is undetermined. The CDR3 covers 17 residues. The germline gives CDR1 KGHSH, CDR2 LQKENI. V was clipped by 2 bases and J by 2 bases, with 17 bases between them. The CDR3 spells CASSPTFVAGFTDTQYF. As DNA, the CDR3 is TGTGCCAGCTCACCAACCTTTGTGGCAGGTTTCACAGATACGCAGTATTTT.

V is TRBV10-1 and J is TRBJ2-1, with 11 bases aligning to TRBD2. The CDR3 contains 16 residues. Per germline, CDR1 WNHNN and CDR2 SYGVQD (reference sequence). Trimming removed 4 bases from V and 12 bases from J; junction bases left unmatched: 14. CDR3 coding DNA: TGCGCCAGCAGTGGACGGACTAGCGGGTCGCCGGTGGGGCAGTTCTTC. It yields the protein CASSGRTSGSPVGQFF.

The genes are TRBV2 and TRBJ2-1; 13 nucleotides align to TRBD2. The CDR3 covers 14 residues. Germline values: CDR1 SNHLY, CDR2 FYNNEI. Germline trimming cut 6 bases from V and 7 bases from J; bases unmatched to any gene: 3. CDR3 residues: CASSQGLAGNEQFF. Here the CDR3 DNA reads TGTGCCAGCAGCCAGGGACTAGCGGGAAATGAGCAGTTCTTC.

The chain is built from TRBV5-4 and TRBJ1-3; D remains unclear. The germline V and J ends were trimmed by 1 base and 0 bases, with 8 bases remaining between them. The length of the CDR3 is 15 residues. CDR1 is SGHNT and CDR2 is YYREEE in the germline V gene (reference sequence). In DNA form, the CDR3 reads TGTGCCAGCAGCTTGCAGAGTAACTCTGGAAACACCATATATTTT. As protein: CASSLQSNSGNTIYF.